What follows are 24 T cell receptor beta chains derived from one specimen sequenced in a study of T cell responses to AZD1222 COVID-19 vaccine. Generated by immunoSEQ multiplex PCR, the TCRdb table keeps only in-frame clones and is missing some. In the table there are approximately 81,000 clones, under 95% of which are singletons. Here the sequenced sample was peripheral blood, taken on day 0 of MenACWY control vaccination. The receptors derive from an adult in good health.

Here the CDR3 DNA reads TGTGCCAGCAGGAATTCCGATAGGGGCACCGGGGAGCTGTTTTTT. The encoded protein is CASRNSDRGTGELFF. This chain uses TRBV6-1 with TRBJ2-2, with D perhaps matching TRBD1 (5 bases). Germline V gene lookup returns CDR1 MNHNS and CDR2 SASEGT. This CDR3 region has 15 residues. V lost 6 bases to trimming and J lost 4 bases, with 15 bases between them.

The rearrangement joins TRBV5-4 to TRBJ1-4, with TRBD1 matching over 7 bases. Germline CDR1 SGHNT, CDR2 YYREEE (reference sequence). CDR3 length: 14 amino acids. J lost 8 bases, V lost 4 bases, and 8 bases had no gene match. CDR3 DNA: TGTGCCAGCAGCCAGGGGGACAGAGAAGAAAAACTGTTTTTT. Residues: CASSQGDREEKLFF. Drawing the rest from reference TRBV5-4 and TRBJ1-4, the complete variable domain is ETGVTQSPTHLIKTRGQQVTLRCSSQSGHNTVSWYQQALGQGPQFIFQYYREEENGRGNFPPRFSGLQFPNYSSELNVNALELDDSALYLCASSQGDREEKLFFGSGTQLSVL.

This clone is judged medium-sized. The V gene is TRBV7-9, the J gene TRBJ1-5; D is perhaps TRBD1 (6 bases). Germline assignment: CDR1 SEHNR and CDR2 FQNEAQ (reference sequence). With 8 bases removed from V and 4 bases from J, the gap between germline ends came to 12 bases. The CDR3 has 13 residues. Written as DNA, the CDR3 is TGTGCCAGCGGGGGCAGGTTGAATCAGCCCCAGCATTTT. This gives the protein CASGGRLNQPQHF.

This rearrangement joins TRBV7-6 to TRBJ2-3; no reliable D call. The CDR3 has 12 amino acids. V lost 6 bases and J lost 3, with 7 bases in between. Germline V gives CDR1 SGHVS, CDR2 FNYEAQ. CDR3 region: CASSSVTDTQYF. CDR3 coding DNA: TGTGCCAGCAGTTCCGTTACAGATACGCAGTATTTT.

The CDR3 DNA sequence: TGCAGCGGGGTCTTCTCGAGCTCCTACGAGCAGTACTTC. Translation gives CSGVFSSSYEQYF. The V call is TRBV29-1, the J call TRBJ2-7; the D is unclear. V shed 7 bases and J shed 0 bases, with 13 bases lying between them. Germline CDR1 is SQVTM and CDR2 is ANQGSEA. The CDR3 runs to 13 residues.

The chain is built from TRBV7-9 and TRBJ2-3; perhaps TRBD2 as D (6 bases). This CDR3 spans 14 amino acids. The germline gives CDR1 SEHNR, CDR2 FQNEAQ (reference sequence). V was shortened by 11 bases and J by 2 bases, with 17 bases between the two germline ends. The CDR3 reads CASRPGVNTDTQYF. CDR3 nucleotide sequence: TGTGCCTCCCGTCCGGGGGTAAACACAGATACGCAGTATTTT. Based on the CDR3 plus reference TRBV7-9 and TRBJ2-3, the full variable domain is DTGVSQNPRHKITKRGQNVTFRCDPISEHNRLYWYRQTLGQGPEFLTYFQNEAQLEKSRLLSDRFSAERPKGSFSTLEIQRTEQGDSAMYLCASRPGVNTDTQYFGPGTRLTVL.

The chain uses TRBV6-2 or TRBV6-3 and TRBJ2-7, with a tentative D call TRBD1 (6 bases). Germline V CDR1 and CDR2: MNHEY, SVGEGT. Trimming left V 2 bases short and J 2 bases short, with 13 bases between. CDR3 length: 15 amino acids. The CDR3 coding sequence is TGTGCCAGCAGTTACAGGGACATTGTCACCTACGAGCAGTACTTC. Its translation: CASSYRDIVTYEQYF.

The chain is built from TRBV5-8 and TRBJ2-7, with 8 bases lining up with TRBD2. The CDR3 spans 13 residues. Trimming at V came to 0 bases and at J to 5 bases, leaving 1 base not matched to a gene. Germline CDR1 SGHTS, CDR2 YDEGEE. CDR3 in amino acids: CASSLGTSNEQYF. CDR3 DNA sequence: TGTGCCAGCAGCTTGGGGACTAGCAACGAGCAGTACTTC.

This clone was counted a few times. CDR3 amino acids: CSASWDKGSYNSPLHF. CDR3 nucleotide sequence: TGCAGTGCTAGTTGGGACAAAGGCTCCTATAATTCACCCCTCCACTTT. The genes are TRBV20-1 and TRBJ1-6, with TRBD1 as a possible D gene (6 bases). Deletions cut 3 bases from V and 0 bases from J, with 12 bases between. The length of the CDR3 is 16 residues. Germline V gene data show CDR1 as DFQATT and CDR2 as SNEGSKA (reference sequence).

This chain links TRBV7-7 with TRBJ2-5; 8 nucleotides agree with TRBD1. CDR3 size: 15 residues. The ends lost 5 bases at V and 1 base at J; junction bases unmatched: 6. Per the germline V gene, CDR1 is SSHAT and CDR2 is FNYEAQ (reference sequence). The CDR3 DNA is TGTGCCAGCAGCGCCGGACAGGGAACCCAAGAGACCCAGTACTTC. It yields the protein CASSAGQGTQETQYF.

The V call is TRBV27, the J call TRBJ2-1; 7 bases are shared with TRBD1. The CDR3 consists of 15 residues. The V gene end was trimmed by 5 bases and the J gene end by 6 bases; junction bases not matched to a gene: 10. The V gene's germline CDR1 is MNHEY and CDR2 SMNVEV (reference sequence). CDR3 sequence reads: CASSADRIRGNEQFF. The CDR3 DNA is TGTGCCAGCAGTGCGGACAGGATCAGGGGCAATGAGCAGTTCTTC.

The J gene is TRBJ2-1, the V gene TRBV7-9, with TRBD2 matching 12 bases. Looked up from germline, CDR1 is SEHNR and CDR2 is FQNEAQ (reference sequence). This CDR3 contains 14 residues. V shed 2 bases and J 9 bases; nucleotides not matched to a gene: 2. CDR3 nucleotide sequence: TGTGCCAGCAGCTTACTAGCGGGAGGGGTTGAGCAGTTCTTC. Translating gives CASSLLAGGVEQFF.

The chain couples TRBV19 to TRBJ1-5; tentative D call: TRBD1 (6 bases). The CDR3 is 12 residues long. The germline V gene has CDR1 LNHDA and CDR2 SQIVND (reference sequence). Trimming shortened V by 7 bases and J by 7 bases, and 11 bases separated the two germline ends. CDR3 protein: CASTRGWQPQHF. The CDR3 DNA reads TGTGCCAGTACCAGGGGTTGGCAGCCCCAGCATTTT.

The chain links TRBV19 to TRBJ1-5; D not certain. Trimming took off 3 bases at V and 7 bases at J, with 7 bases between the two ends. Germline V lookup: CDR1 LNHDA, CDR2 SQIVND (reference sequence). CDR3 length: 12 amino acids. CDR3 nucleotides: TGTGCCAGTAGTATGGTACAGCAGCCCCAGCATTTT. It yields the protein CASSMVQQPQHF.

Written as DNA, the CDR3 is TGTGCCAGCAGCCCACGAGCGGGAGGGCCGTACAATGAGCAGTTCTTC. This gives the protein CASSPRAGGPYNEQFF. The chain joins TRBV7-6 to TRBJ2-1; 10 positions match TRBD2. V shed 5 bases, J shed 4 bases, and the junction held 8 bases outside the gene matches. CDR1 and CDR2 (germline): SGHVS, FNYEAQ. The CDR3 covers 16 residues.

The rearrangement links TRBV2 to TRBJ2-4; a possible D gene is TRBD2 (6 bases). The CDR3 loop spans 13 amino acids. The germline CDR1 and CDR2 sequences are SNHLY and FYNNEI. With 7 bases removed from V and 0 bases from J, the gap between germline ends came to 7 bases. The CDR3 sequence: CASMGLAKNIQYF. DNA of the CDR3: TGTGCCAGCATGGGACTAGCCAAAAACATTCAGTACTTC.

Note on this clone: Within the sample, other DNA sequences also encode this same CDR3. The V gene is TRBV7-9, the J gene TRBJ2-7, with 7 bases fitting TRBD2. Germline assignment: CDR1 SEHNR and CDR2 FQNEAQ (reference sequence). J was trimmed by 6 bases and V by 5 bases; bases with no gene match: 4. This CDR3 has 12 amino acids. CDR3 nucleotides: TGTGCCAGCAGCCTGGGGAGGGGCGAGCAGTACTTC. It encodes CASSLGRGEQYF.

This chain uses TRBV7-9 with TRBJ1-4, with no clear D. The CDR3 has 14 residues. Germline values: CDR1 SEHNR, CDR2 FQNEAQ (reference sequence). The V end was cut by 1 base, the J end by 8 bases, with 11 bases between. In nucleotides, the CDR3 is TGTGCCAGCAGCTTAGGTCAAGGGTACGAAAAACTGTTTTTT. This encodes CASSLGQGYEKLFF.

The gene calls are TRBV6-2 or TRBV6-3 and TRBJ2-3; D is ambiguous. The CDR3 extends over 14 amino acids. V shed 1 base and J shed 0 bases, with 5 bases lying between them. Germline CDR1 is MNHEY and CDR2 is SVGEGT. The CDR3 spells CASSYFSSTDTQYF. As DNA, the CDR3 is TGTGCCAGCAGTTACTTTTCGAGCACAGATACGCAGTATTTT.

The CDR3 region is CASSSKWALEQYF. The CDR3 bases are TGTGCCAGCAGTTCGAAGTGGGCTCTCGAGCAGTACTTC. The gene calls are TRBV2 and TRBJ2-7, with D unresolved. This CDR3 spans 13 amino acids. Germline V gene lookup returns CDR1 SNHLY and CDR2 FYNNEI. Trimming left V 5 bases short and J 6 bases short, with 14 bases between. The whole variable domain, filled in from reference TRBV2 and TRBJ2-7, reads EPEVTQTPSHQVTQMGQEVILRCVPISNHLYFYWYRQILGQKVEFLVSFYNNEISEKSEIFDDQFSVERPDGSNFTLKIRSTKLEDSAMYFCASSSKWALEQYFGPGTRLTVT.

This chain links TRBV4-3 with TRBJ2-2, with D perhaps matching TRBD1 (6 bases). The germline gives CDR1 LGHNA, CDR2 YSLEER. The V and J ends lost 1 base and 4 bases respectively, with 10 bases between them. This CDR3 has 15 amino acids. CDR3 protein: CASSQGPRGTGELFF. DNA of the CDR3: TGCGCCAGCAGCCAAGGGCCCAGGGGCACCGGGGAGCTGTTTTTT.

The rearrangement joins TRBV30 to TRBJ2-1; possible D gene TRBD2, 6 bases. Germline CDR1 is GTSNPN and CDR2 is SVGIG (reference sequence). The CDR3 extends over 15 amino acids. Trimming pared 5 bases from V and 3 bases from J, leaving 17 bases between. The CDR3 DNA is TGTGCCTGGTCCCGGGGGAGGAGAGGCTACAATGAGCAGTTCTTC. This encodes CAWSRGRRGYNEQFF.

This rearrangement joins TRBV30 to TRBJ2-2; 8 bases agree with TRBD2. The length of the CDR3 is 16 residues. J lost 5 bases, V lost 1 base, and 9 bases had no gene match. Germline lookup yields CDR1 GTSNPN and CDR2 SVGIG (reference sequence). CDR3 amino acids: CAWSGETGGLTGELFF. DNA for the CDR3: TGTGCCTGGAGTGGGGAAACGGGAGGGCTTACCGGGGAGCTGTTTTTT.

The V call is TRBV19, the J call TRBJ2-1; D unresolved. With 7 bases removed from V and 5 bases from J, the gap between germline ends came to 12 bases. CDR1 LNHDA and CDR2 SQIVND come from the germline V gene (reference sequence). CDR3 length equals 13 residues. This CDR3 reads CASKRYPDNEQFF. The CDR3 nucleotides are TGTGCCAGTAAGCGCTACCCCGACAATGAGCAGTTCTTC. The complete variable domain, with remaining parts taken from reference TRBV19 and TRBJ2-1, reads DGGITQSPKYLFRKEGQNVTLSCEQNLNHDAMYWYRQDPGQGLRLIYYSQIVNDFQKGDIAEGYSVSREKKESFPLTVTSAQKNPTAFYLCASKRYPDNEQFFGPGTRLTVL.